A single sample is the source of the 15 T cell receptor beta chains below, sequenced in a study of blood T cell repertoires in COVID-19. Profiling relied on immunoSEQ multiplex PCR, and the TCRdb table lists in-frame clones only, not all of them. The data contain roughly 160,000 clones, 70% to 90% of them singletons. The source material was peripheral blood. Receptors were obtained from a man between 60 and 75 years old with acute or convalescent COVID-19.

This clone was observed a few times. The chain links TRBV28 to TRBJ1-6; D is perhaps TRBD1 (5 bases). The germline V and J ends were trimmed by 5 bases and 6 bases, with 17 bases remaining between them. The CDR3 totals 16 residues. Germline V gene data show CDR1 as MDHEN and CDR2 as SYDVKM. CDR3 in amino acids: CASSASTRGTNSPLHF. DNA of the CDR3: TGTGCCAGCAGTGCCTCGACGCGGGGGACTAATTCACCCCTCCACTTT.

The gene calls are TRBV12-2 and TRBJ2-2; the D call of TRBD2 is as the table states it, not checked on the DNA. TRBV12-2 is shown as a pseudogene. This CDR3 comprises 19 residues. Here the CDR3 reads CASRLAMTSGSGGTGELFF. In nucleotides, the CDR3 is TGTGCAAGTCGCTTAGCGATGACTAGCGGGAGTGGAGGCACCGGGGAGCTGTTTTTT.

This chain links TRBV7-9 with TRBJ1-4; tentatively, D is TRBD1 (6 bases). The CDR3 is 15 amino acids. V gave up 5 bases and J gave up 3 bases, with 13 bases separating them. Germline values: CDR1 SEHNR, CDR2 FQNEAQ (reference sequence). CDR3 amino acids: CASSPRGAANEKLFF. CDR3 DNA sequence: TGTGCCAGCAGCCCCAGGGGCGCAGCTAATGAAAAACTGTTTTTT.

The chain couples TRBV24-1 to TRBJ2-5; 8 bases are a match to TRBD2. CDR3 length: 15 amino acids. V lost 2 bases and J lost 5; bases outside the gene matches: 6. Germline assignment: CDR1 KGHDR and CDR2 SFDVKD. The CDR3 loop reads CATSDSGLAAETQYF. CDR3 nucleotides: TGTGCCACCAGTGATTCCGGACTAGCCGCCGAGACCCAGTACTTC.

V usage is TRBV11-2 and J usage is TRBJ1-2; a possible D gene is TRBD1 (5 bases). This CDR3 region has 14 residues. Germline V gene data show CDR1 as SGHAT and CDR2 as FQNNGV. V was pared by 6 bases and J by 6 bases, with 17 bases between. CDR3 sequence reads: CASRGNRIKNGYTF. In DNA, the CDR3 is TGTGCCAGCAGGGGGAACAGGATTAAGAATGGCTACACCTTC.

The chain links TRBV5-1 to TRBJ1-5; 7 nucleotides align to TRBD1. The CDR3 extends over 16 amino acids. From germline, CDR1 is SGHRS and CDR2 YFSETQ. V trimming: 4 bases; J trimming: 0 bases; junction bases outside the gene matches: 7. This CDR3 reads CASSGGTAYSNQPQHF. DNA of the CDR3: TGCGCCAGCAGCGGTGGGACAGCCTATAGCAATCAGCCCCAGCATTTT.

The chain joins TRBV27 to TRBJ1-6, with D hard to call. CDR3 length: 13 residues. CDR1 MNHEY and CDR2 SMNVEV come from the germline V gene (reference sequence). The V and J ends lost 3 bases and 4 bases respectively, with 4 bases between them. CDR3 sequence reads: CASSFSYNSPLHF. The CDR3 DNA is TGTGCCAGCAGTTTTTCATATAATTCACCCCTCCACTTT.

This clone was observed once. V usage is TRBV6-6 and J usage is TRBJ1-1, with a weak D call TRBD1 (5 bases). CDR1 and CDR2 from the germline V gene are MNHNY and SVGAGI (reference sequence). Trimming shortened V by 7 bases and J by 3 bases, and 15 bases separated the two germline ends. This CDR3 has 14 residues. The CDR3 DNA is TGTGCCAGCACCCTGGGGGGGGTCGACACTGAAGCTTTCTTT. This gives the protein CASTLGGVDTEAFF.

The V and J genes are TRBV5-1 and TRBJ2-7, with D possibly TRBD1 on 6 matching bases. CDR3 length equals 15 residues. The V gene's germline CDR1 is SGHRS and CDR2 YFSETQ. The V gene lost 4 bases and the J gene lost 0 bases, with 14 bases spanning the gap. This chain's CDR3 is CASSGLGQYSYEQYF. The CDR3 DNA sequence: TGCGCCAGCAGCGGGCTTGGACAGTACTCCTACGAGCAGTACTTC.

The chain carries TRBV4-1 and TRBJ2-7; weak D call: TRBD1 (5 bases). CDR1 and CDR2 from the germline V gene are MGHRA and YSYEKL. CDR3 size: 17 residues. V shed 0 bases and J shed 3 bases, with 18 bases lying between them. CDR3 in amino acids: CASSQDAGTGRHYEQYF. In nucleotides, the CDR3 is TGCGCCAGCAGCCAAGATGCCGGTACAGGTCGCCACTACGAGCAGTACTTC.

This chain links TRBV3-1 (or the pseudogene TRBV3-2) with TRBJ2-1; 10 bases are a match to TRBD2. J was trimmed by 4 bases and V by 1 base; bases with no gene match: 7. This CDR3 is 17 amino acids long. Looked up from germline, CDR1 is LGHDT and CDR2 is YNNKEL (reference sequence). The CDR3, as DNA: TGTGCCAGCAGCCAAGGACCGGGACTAGCGAATTACAATGAGCAGTTCTTC. Protein sequence: CASSQGPGLANYNEQFF.

The chain carries TRBV19 and TRBJ1-1, with TRBD1 matching over 10 bases. Germline V gene lookup returns CDR1 LNHDA and CDR2 SQIVND (reference sequence). J gave up 0 bases and V 10 bases, and 8 bases lay outside the gene matches. This CDR3 is built from 15 residues. The CDR3 DNA reads TGTGCCACAACTGACAGGGGGCGTATGAACACTGAAGCTTTCTTT. Encoded protein: CATTDRGRMNTEAFF.

This clone showed up just a few times. This chain connects TRBV19 to TRBJ1-6; D is perhaps TRBD1 (6 bases). The CDR3 has 14 amino acids. V was shortened by 7 bases and J by 8 bases, with 15 bases between the two germline ends. CDR1 is LNHDA, CDR2 SQIVND, per germline (reference sequence). As DNA, the CDR3 is TGTGCCAGTACGAACAGGGCGAGGGATTCACCCCTCCACTTT. This codes for CASTNRARDSPLHF. Supplemented by reference TRBV19 and TRBJ1-6, the full variable domain reads DGGITQSPKYLFRKEGQNVTLSCEQNLNHDAMYWYRQDPGQGLRLIYYSQIVNDFQKGDIAEGYSVSREKKESFPLTVTSAQKNPTAFYLCASTNRARDSPLHFGNGTRLTVT.

The genes are TRBV3-1 (or the pseudogene TRBV3-2) and TRBJ2-3; TRBD2 agrees at 11 bases. J was trimmed by 0 bases and V by 4 bases; bases with no gene match: 6. Germline V CDR1 and CDR2: LGHDT, YNNKEL (reference sequence). The CDR3 contains 17 residues. The CDR3 DNA sequence: TGTGCCAGCAGCCGCGGACTAGCGGGCGCTAGCACAGATACGCAGTATTTT. Its protein is CASSRGLAGASTDTQYF.

The chain joins TRBV6-5 to TRBJ1-4; the D is unclear. From germline, CDR1 is MNHEY and CDR2 SVGAGI. This CDR3 has 14 residues. The V end lost 5 bases, the J end lost 5 bases, and 12 bases lay between the germline ends. CDR3 bases: TGTGCCAGCAGTACTAACCCCTTAAATGAAAAACTGTTTTTT. Protein: CASSTNPLNEKLFF.